Below, 19 T cell receptor beta chains from the same sample are listed, as sequenced in a study of control samples from healthy donors and cancer patients. The assay was immunoSEQ multiplex PCR, and TCRdb's table has in-frame clones only and misses some. The data contain some 99,000 clones, roughly nine tenths of them singletons. Sequencing was carried out using blood. These receptor sequences come from a human donor in good health. The donor label of this sample is uncertain.

The CDR3 DNA reads TGCAGTGCTAGTCGCTCGAGTGGCCCCACTGAAGCTTTCTTT. It translates to CSASRSSGPTEAFF. The chain combines TRBV20-1 with TRBJ1-1; D unresolved. V lost 3 bases to trimming and J lost 4 bases, with 15 bases between them. Germline V CDR1 and CDR2: DFQATT, SNEGSKA (reference sequence). This CDR3 is 14 amino acids long.

The chain carries TRBV2 and TRBJ2-3; D gene uncertain. CDR1 is SNHLY and CDR2 is FYNNEI in the germline V gene. The CDR3 is made up of 12 amino acids. V lost 2 bases, J lost 6 bases, and 6 bases lay in between. CDR3 in amino acids: CASSEIEDTQYF. The DNA of the CDR3 is TGTGCCAGCAGTGAAATTGAGGATACGCAGTATTTT. Drawing the rest from reference TRBV2 and TRBJ2-3, the complete variable domain is EPEVTQTPSHQVTQMGQEVILRCVPISNHLYFYWYRQILGQKVEFLVSFYNNEISEKSEIFDDQFSVERPDGSNFTLKIRSTKLEDSAMYFCASSEIEDTQYFGPGTRLTVL.

The V and J genes are TRBV25-1 and TRBJ1-2; tentative D call: TRBD1 (6 bases). Trimming left V 1 base short and J 3 bases short, with 12 bases between. The CDR3 sequence is 15 residues long. Germline V gene data show CDR1 as MGHDK and CDR2 as SYGVNS. CDR3 amino acids: CASSEWGRGHYGYTF. The CDR3 DNA reads as TGTGCCAGCAGTGAATGGGGTCGGGGGCACTATGGCTACACCTTC.

This chain links TRBV27 with TRBJ1-1; D is possibly TRBD1 (5 bases). V lost 8 bases to trimming and J lost 0 bases, with 10 bases between them. The CDR3 contains 13 residues. Germline loops: CDR1 MNHEY, CDR2 SMNVEV (reference sequence). CDR3 coding DNA: TGTGCCAGCTCAGGGCCGTTGAACACTGAAGCTTTCTTT. As protein: CASSGPLNTEAFF.

This rearrangement joins TRBV6-4 to TRBJ2-6; the D is unclear. From germline, CDR1 is MRHNA and CDR2 SNTAGT. The V and J ends lost 2 bases and 2 bases respectively, with 4 bases between them. This CDR3 has 14 residues. CDR3 bases: TGTGCCAGCAGTGACCAGACTGGGGCCAACGTCCTGACTTTC. It translates to CASSDQTGANVLTF.

For the CDR3, the DNA is TGCGCCAGCAGTCGGGACAGACAAGAGACCCAGTACTTC. Encoded protein: CASSRDRQETQYF. This rearrangement joins TRBV10-2 to TRBJ2-5; TRBD1 matches 7 bases. Trimming at V came to 5 bases and at J to 2 bases, leaving 2 bases not matched to a gene. The CDR3 runs 13 residues. Germline loops: CDR1 WSHSY, CDR2 SAAADI.

The chain has TRBV3-1 (or the pseudogene TRBV3-2) and TRBJ2-2; D possibly matches TRBD1 or TRBD2 (5 bases each). The V end lost 8 bases, the J end lost 6 bases, and 19 bases lay between the germline ends. The CDR3 is 15 residues long. From germline, CDR1 is LGHDT and CDR2 YNNKEL (reference sequence). This chain's CDR3 is CASAKLEGRPGELFF. CDR3 nucleotide sequence: TGTGCCAGCGCAAAACTTGAGGGGCGCCCCGGGGAGCTGTTTTTT.

The chain carries TRBV18 and TRBJ2-3; perhaps TRBD2 as D (8 bases). The length of the CDR3 is 16 residues. The V end lost 4 bases, the J end lost 5 bases, and 19 bases lay between the germline ends. From germline, CDR1 is KGHSH and CDR2 LQKENI. The DNA for the CDR3 is TGTGCCAGCTCACGGGACAGCGGGGGCCTAATAGATACGCAGTATTTT. Translating it yields CASSRDSGGLIDTQYF.

The chain links TRBV14 to TRBJ2-7; D unclear. The V gene's germline CDR1 is SGHDN and CDR2 FVKESK. This CDR3 is built from 11 residues. Trimming cost V 0 bases and J 4 bases, with 1 base left between them. CDR3 residues: CASSQEYEQYF. DNA of the CDR3: TGTGCCAGCAGCCAAGAGTACGAGCAGTACTTC. The full variable domain, in which reference TRBV14 and TRBJ2-7 provide the parts outside the CDR3, is EAGVTQFPSHSVIEKGQTVTLRCDPISGHDNLYWYRRVMGKEIKFLLHFVKESKQDESGMPNNRFLAERTGGTYSTLKVQPAELEDSGVYFCASSQEYEQYFGPGTRLTVT.

The chain uses TRBV5-1 and TRBJ2-6, with TRBD2 as a possible D gene (5 bases). The CDR3 spans 18 residues. Germline CDR1 SGHRS, CDR2 YFSETQ. Trimming removed 0 bases from V and 1 base from J, with 14 bases in between. Here the CDR3 reads CASSLVGVLQSGANVLTF. CDR3 coding DNA: TGCGCCAGCAGCTTGGTCGGGGTACTCCAATCTGGGGCCAACGTCCTGACTTTC.

This clone showed up just once. The chain carries TRBV12-5 and TRBJ2-1, with D hard to call. The V gene's germline CDR1 is LGHNT and CDR2 FRNRAP. CDR3 length equals 11 residues. Between the trimmed V and J ends, which lost 5 bases and 9 bases, there was a span of 8 bases. CDR3 residues: CASGLGREQFF. The CDR3, as DNA: TGTGCTAGTGGTCTCGGTCGTGAGCAGTTCTTC. The full variable domain, rest sourced from reference TRBV12-5 and TRBJ2-1, is DARVTQTPRHKVTEMGQEVTMRCQPILGHNTVFWYRQTMMQGLELLAYFRNRAPLDDSGMPKDRFSAEMPDATLATLKIQPSEPRDSAVYFCASGLGREQFFGPGTRLTVL.

This clone was seen more than once but under ten times. This sequence joins TRBV6-5 and TRBJ2-1; D remains unclear. Germline V gene lookup returns CDR1 MNHEY and CDR2 SVGAGI. This CDR3 contains 12 residues. Deletions cut 6 bases from V and 0 bases from J, with 3 bases between. The CDR3: CASRSSYNEQFF. The CDR3 DNA follows: TGTGCCAGCAGGAGCTCCTACAATGAGCAGTTCTTC.

The gene calls are TRBV7-2 and TRBJ1-6; D remains ambiguous. CDR1 SGHTA and CDR2 FQGNSA come from the germline V gene. The CDR3 has 13 amino acids. V shed 4 bases and J shed 7 bases, with 8 bases lying between them. CDR3: CASSSTRNSPLHF. The CDR3 DNA sequence: TGTGCCAGCAGCTCAACGAGAAATTCACCCCTCCACTTT.

This chain uses TRBV18 with TRBJ1-1, with unresolved D. Germline CDR1 and CDR2: KGHSH and LQKENI. V was clipped by 3 bases and J by 1 base, with 3 bases between them. CDR3 length: 12 amino acids. CDR3 coding DNA: TGTGCCAGCTCACCCGCGAACACTGAAGCTTTCTTT. It codes for CASSPANTEAFF.

V gene TRBV18 combines with J gene TRBJ1-6; D may be TRBD1 (5 bases). This CDR3 has 15 residues. The ends were cut back, 2 bases at V and 9 bases at J, with 14 bases in the middle. Germline lookup yields CDR1 KGHSH and CDR2 LQKENI. CDR3 in amino acids: CASSPGTGRSSPLHF. The CDR3 nucleotides are TGTGCCAGCTCACCAGGGACCGGGCGTAGTTCACCCCTCCACTTT.

The chain joins TRBV6-5 to TRBJ1-5; no firm D call. Trimming pared 2 bases from V and 7 bases from J, leaving 9 bases between. The V gene's germline CDR1 is MNHEY and CDR2 SVGAGI. This CDR3 has 13 residues. CDR3: CASSYPPRQPQHF. CDR3 bases: TGTGCCAGCAGTTACCCGCCCCGACAGCCCCAGCATTTT.

The J gene is TRBJ1-4, the V gene TRBV4-3, with D possibly TRBD1 on 6 matching bases. The germline V gene encodes CDR1 LGHNA and CDR2 YSLEER. V was cut by 0 bases and J by 4 bases, with 15 bases left in between. This CDR3 has 17 residues. This CDR3 reads CASSQDGGGGLNEKLFF. The CDR3 region has the DNA TGCGCCAGCAGCCAAGATGGGGGAGGGGGACTTAATGAAAAACTGTTTTTT.

The chain combines TRBV7-9 with TRBJ2-2; D is uncertain. Trimming pared 5 bases from V and 1 base from J, leaving 11 bases between. Germline values: CDR1 SEHNR, CDR2 FQNEAQ (reference sequence). This CDR3 has 15 residues. As DNA, the CDR3 is TGTGCCAGCAGCCCCCCAAGGGTGAACACCGGGGAGCTGTTTTTT. Amino acid sequence: CASSPPRVNTGELFF.

The chain employs TRBV18 and TRBJ2-5, with 12 bases matching TRBD1. The V segment lost 6 bases and the J segment 3 bases; nucleotides outside the gene matches: 14. The CDR3 has 18 amino acids. Germline V gene lookup returns CDR1 KGHSH and CDR2 LQKENI. In nucleotides, the CDR3 is TGTGCCAGCTCGCCGATCTTTCCGGGACAGGGGGCCGAAGAGACCCAGTACTTC. The encoded protein is CASSPIFPGQGAEETQYF.